The 8 T cell receptor beta chains given below trace back to one sample, sequenced in a study of blood T cell repertoires in COVID-19. TCRdb's copy holds only in-frame clones and misses some; the assay was immunoSEQ multiplex PCR. Among 140,000 to 150,000 clones listed, 70% to 90% were seen once. Sample: peripheral blood. The receptor source for this set is a woman aged 55-75 years with COVID-19, enrolled during active disease.

This rearrangement joins TRBV30 to TRBJ1-5; D ambiguous. The germline CDR1 and CDR2 sequences are GTSNPN and SVGIG (reference sequence). The CDR3 extends over 14 amino acids. Trimming took 2 bases from V and 0 from J, leaving 8 bases between them. The CDR3 sequence: CAWSLENSNQPQHF. DNA for the CDR3: TGTGCCTGGAGTCTAGAAAATAGCAATCAGCCCCAGCATTTT.

The chain joins TRBV27 to TRBJ1-3; no firm D call. The V and J ends lost 5 bases and 4 bases respectively, with 9 bases between them. The length of the CDR3 is 13 residues. Germline V CDR1 and CDR2: MNHEY, SMNVEV (reference sequence). CDR3 sequence reads: CASSPSGGNTIYF. The CDR3 nucleotides are TGTGCCAGCAGTCCCTCGGGAGGAAACACCATATATTTT.

This clone was observed a handful of times. This sequence joins TRBV6-1 and TRBJ2-2, with D perhaps matching TRBD1 (6 bases). Germline CDR1 and CDR2: MNHNS and SASEGT. V lost 0 bases and J 4 bases, leaving 12 bases between the germline ends. The CDR3 is 16 amino acids. The CDR3 here is CASSEADRPPTGELFF. The CDR3 DNA reads TGTGCCAGCAGTGAAGCTGACAGGCCACCCACCGGGGAGCTGTTTTTT.

V is TRBV9 and J is TRBJ2-1; 8 nucleotides align to TRBD2. Germline CDR1 reads SGDLS; CDR2 reads YYNGEE. V gave up 3 bases and J gave up 3 bases; unmatched junction bases: 5. The CDR3 is 15 residues long. CDR3 DNA sequence: TGTGCCAGCAGCGCGACCGGGACTAGCTACAATGAGCAGTTCTTC. Translation gives CASSATGTSYNEQFF.

This clone was counted a few times. V gene TRBV7-9 combines with J gene TRBJ1-6; D not resolved. Trimming removed 3 bases from V and 8 bases from J, with 5 bases in between. CDR1 is SEHNR, CDR2 FQNEAQ, per germline (reference sequence). CDR3 length equals 12 residues. In nucleotides, the CDR3 is TGTGCCAGCAGCTTTTCAGATTCACCCCTCCACTTT. The encoded protein is CASSFSDSPLHF.

This clone showed up just once. The chain has TRBV6-2 or TRBV6-3 and TRBJ1-6, with 11 positions matching TRBD1. V lost 0 bases and J lost 5; bases outside the gene matches: 6. This CDR3 spans 18 amino acids. The germline gives CDR1 MNHEY, CDR2 SVGEGT. CDR3 sequence reads: CASSYSGTGGWNNSPLHF. The CDR3, as DNA: TGTGCCAGCAGTTACTCGGGGACAGGGGGATGGAATAATTCACCCCTCCACTTT.

J is TRBJ1-1 and V is TRBV13; TRBD1 is a possible D gene (5 bases). V dropped 7 bases and J dropped 1 base, with 10 bases sitting between them. Germline values: CDR1 PRHDT, CDR2 FYEKMQ (reference sequence). The CDR3 runs 13 residues. For the CDR3, the DNA is TGTGCCAGCATTAGGGGTGAGAACACTGAAGCTTTCTTT. Its protein product is CASIRGENTEAFF. Together with reference TRBV13 and TRBJ1-1, the CDR3 gives the full variable domain: AAGVIQSPRHLIKEKRETATLKCYPIPRHDTVYWYQQGPGQDPQFLISFYEKMQSDKGSIPDRFSAQQFSDYHSELNMSSLELGDSALYFCASIRGENTEAFFGQGTRLTVV.

The V call is TRBV6-4, the J call TRBJ2-3; 10 bases are a match to TRBD2. The CDR3 is 17 amino acids. The J segment lost 3 bases and the V segment lost 5 bases, leaving 11 bases of the junction unmatched. Germline V gene data show CDR1 as MRHNA and CDR2 as SNTAGT. The CDR3 region has the DNA TGTGCCAGCAGTCCCGATTTCAGCGGGGGGGTAACAGATACGCAGTATTTT. Translation gives CASSPDFSGGVTDTQYF.